These 2 T cell receptor beta chains were sequenced from one sample in a study of T cells after yellow fever vaccination (dated by TCRdb to about 2019). Interpreted using the paper, the treatment or condition label stands for: live attenuated yellow fever vaccine strain. Libraries were built with 5' RACE. The instrument was an Illumina NovaSeq 6000. Using fastp trimming at Q25 and MiXCR clonotype assembly, TCRdb reanalyzed the public sequencing data and kept in-frame beta chains. Rows are unified per CDR3 protein, each entry keeping the most common DNA and genes. The sample table lists approximately 58,000 distinct CDR3 sequences, approximately 6% of them with a count of one. Less than 40% of the sample is in the top ten clones. This specimen was PBMCs, either bulk or a sorted T-cell subset (CD4+, CD8+, memory, or dextramer-sorted; not recorded which), taken on the day of the yellow fever booster vaccination. The source of these receptors is a man younger than 35 who received the YFV17D yellow fever vaccine.

The chain combines TRBV12-3 or TRBV12-4 with TRBJ1-6; no clear D gene. CDR3 length: 15 residues. V was cut by 5 bases and J by 13 bases, with 21 bases left in between. The CDR3 DNA follows: TGTGCCAGCAGTCCAAGGACCTCTACTAAAATTCCCCTCCACTTT. It codes for CASSPRTSTKIPLHF.

This clonotype has more than one count but fewer than ten. This rearrangement joins TRBV5-1 to TRBJ1-1; TRBD1 matches at 9 bases. This CDR3 has 18 amino acids. V shed 8 bases, J shed 1 base, and the junction held 18 bases outside the gene matches. The V gene's germline CDR1 is SGHRS and CDR2 YFSETQ. The chain's CDR3 is CASTGTGPNFYGNTEAFF. CDR3 nucleotide sequence: TGCGCCAGTACCGGGACAGGGCCTAATTTTTATGGGAACACTGAAGCTTTCTTT.